This TCR beta chain was obtained from a study of blood T cell repertoires in COVID-19. About the study: Specimens from acute and convalescent COVID-19 originated in the United States, Italy and Spain.

Produced via immunoSEQ multiplex PCR; TCRdb's table is partial and in-frame only. The sample has hundreds of thousands of clones; more than 75% are singletons. Germline CDR1 reads SGDLS; CDR2 reads YYNGEE. The trim removed 4 bases at V and 5 bases at J, leaving 15 bases unmatched. The CDR3 contains 18 residues. This receptor was identified in an elderly woman with COVID-19, enrolled during active disease. The sequenced sample was peripheral blood. V gene TRBV9 combines with J gene TRBJ2-1; TRBD2 matches 10 bases. CDR3 nucleotide sequence: TGTGCCAGCAGCCCTGAGCGGGGCGTAGCGGGGGGTCACAATGAGCAGTTCTTC. It codes for CASSPERGVAGGHNEQFF.